This T cell receptor (beta chain) was observed in a study of blood T cell repertoires in COVID-19. At the level of the study: Acute and convalescent COVID-19 specimens originated in the United States, Italy and Spain.

This CDR3 comprises 15 residues. Germline loops: CDR1 SGHTA, CDR2 FQGNSA. Trimming at V came to 5 bases and at J to 1 base, leaving 7 bases not matched to a gene. Assay used: immunoSEQ multiplex PCR; TCRdb lists only in-frame clones, some missing. The sample yields about 54,000 clones, roughly 87% seen once. The rearrangement joins TRBV7-2 to TRBJ2-7, with TRBD2 matching over 8 bases. What was sequenced was peripheral blood. The TCR was taken from a woman aged 55 to 70 with acute or convalescent COVID-19. This chain's CDR3 is CASSRTSGGSYEQYF. In nucleotides, the CDR3 is TGTGCCAGCAGCCGTACTAGCGGCGGATCCTACGAGCAGTACTTC.